This TCR beta chain originates from a study of T cell repertoires in cytomegalovirus infection. One entry per CDR3 protein, called by TCRdb with MiXCR from the reads. The table includes 450,000 to 650,000 distinct CDR3 sequences, 26% detected once. With regard to this clonotype: Its antigen is not known.

The germline CDR1 and CDR2 sequences are DFQATT and SNEGSKA (reference sequence). Between the trimmed V and J ends, which lost 8 bases and 1 base, there was a span of 15 bases. The CDR3 has 13 residues. Study-level results: People with CMV and the relevant HLA were identified by cumulative public TCR beta family frequency. Dominating the ex vivo response were TCR beta clonotypes that were CMV-specific and HLA-C-restricted.

The source is a human donor in good health (CMV status not recorded). Some clones in this sample may be carry-over from other donors' samples. The source material was PBMCs. This chain links TRBV20-1 with TRBJ2-7; TRBD2 is a possible D gene (5 bases). The CDR3 reads CSPGLFLSYEQYV. As DNA, the CDR3 is TGCAGTCCCGGACTGTTTCTATCCTACGAGCAGTACGTC.